Sequencing of this T cell receptor (beta chain) was carried out in a study of neurological immune-mediated disorders. The CDR3 spans 15 residues. 5'RACE with 10-nucleotide random UMIs generated the cDNA. A single run covered 15-18 subjects with over 160 million TCR-beta sequences. TCRdb re-analysed the 5' RACE reads in MiXCR, keeping a single row per CDR3 protein. The data show roughly 38,000 distinct CDR3 sequences, almost 7.5% seen once. The unsorted libraries were generated from a total of 2 million PBMCs, which had been stored in RNAlater at -80 C. General study results and limits: Private repertoires in all groups were suggested by the finding that expanded clones across subjects shared no CDR3 amino acid sequences.

This clonotype was seen at least ten times. Its antigen is not known. The J gene is TRBJ2-7, the V gene TRBV21-1; TRBD2 is taken as the D call from the table, unchecked against the DNA. TRBV21-1 is designated a pseudogene. The sequencing sample was made of PBMCs. The clonotype comes from a woman aged 40 to 55 in good health. The CDR3 nucleotides read TGTGCCAGCTTTCCAGTCGACAGCGAACTACCGGGGCAGTACGTC. Its protein product is CASFPVDSELPGQYV.